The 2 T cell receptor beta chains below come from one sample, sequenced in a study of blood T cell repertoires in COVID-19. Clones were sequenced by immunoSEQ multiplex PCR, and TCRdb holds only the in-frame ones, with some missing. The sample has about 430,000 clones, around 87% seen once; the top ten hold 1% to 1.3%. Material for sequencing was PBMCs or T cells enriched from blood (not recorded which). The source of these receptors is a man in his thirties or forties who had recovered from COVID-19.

The CDR3 reads CASSPRKTGEEQFF. The CDR3 nucleotides read TGTGCCAGCAGTCCTAGAAAGACAGGGGAAGAGCAGTTCTTC. This chain joins TRBV28 and TRBJ2-1; 8 nucleotides line up with TRBD1. CDR1 MDHEN and CDR2 SYDVKM come from the germline V gene. The CDR3 extends over 14 amino acids. V shed 5 bases and J 10 bases; nucleotides not matched to a gene: 10.

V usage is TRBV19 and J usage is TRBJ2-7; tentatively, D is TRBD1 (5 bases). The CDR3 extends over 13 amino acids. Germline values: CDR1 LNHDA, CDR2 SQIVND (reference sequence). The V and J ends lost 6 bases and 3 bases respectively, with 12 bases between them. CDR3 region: CASRQLGVYEQYF. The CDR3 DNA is TGTGCCAGTAGACAGCTAGGGGTCTACGAGCAGTACTTC.